The clone carrying this T cell receptor beta chain appeared a few times. Antigen unknown. This sample is drawn from a study of regulatory dendritic cells for organ transplantation. Study-wide results and caveats: Mature dendritic cells appeared to drive more memory CD8+ clonal expansion than regulatory ones. Between individuals, the alloreactive memory CD8+ T cell pool differed considerably. Naive CD4+ and CD8+ repertoires were highly diverse; memory CD8+ was most oligoclonal.

Generated by immunoSEQ multiplex PCR, the TCRdb table keeps only in-frame clones and is missing some. The sample lists tens of thousands of clones; 60% to 80% were seen once. FACS sorted CD4+ or CD8+ T cells into CD45RA+ naive and CD45RO+ memory. Germline assignment: CDR1 SGHAT and CDR2 FQNNGV. V lost 4 bases, J lost 5 bases, and 17 bases lay in between. The CDR3 runs 15 residues. The genes are TRBV11-2 and TRBJ1-2; a weak D match, TRBD1 (6 bases). Sequenced input: memory CD4+ T cells from blood. Regarding subset: CD45RO+ memory T cells. The TCR sequence derives from a human donor in good health. CDR3 DNA sequence: TGTGCCAGCAGCTATCGCCCACAGGGAGAATATGGCTACACCTTC. It is translated as CASSYRPQGEYGYTF.